These 22 T cell receptor beta chains came from one sample sequenced in a study of T cells in localized non-small cell lung cancer. Sequencing used immunoSEQ multiplex PCR; TCRdb keeps in-frame clones, though not all of them. The sample shows around 15,000 clones, approximately 90% of them seen only once. This material consisted of peripheral blood, taken before any cancer treatment. These receptors were taken from a male donor aged 60 or over with stage II squamous cell lung carcinoma.

The V and J genes are TRBV11-2 and TRBJ2-1; D might be TRBD2 (5 bases). V was clipped by 1 base and J by 6 bases, with 10 bases between them. The CDR3 consists of 14 residues. Germline-derived CDR1 and CDR2 are SGHAT and FQNNGV. CDR3 DNA sequence: TGTGCCAGCAGCTTAGGAGGGCAGATCAATGAGCAGTTCTTC. Translated, it gives CASSLGGQINEQFF.

The rearrangement joins TRBV27 to TRBJ2-6, with D hard to call. CDR1 MNHEY and CDR2 SMNVEV come from the germline V gene (reference sequence). The CDR3 extends over 12 amino acids. Trimming removed 4 bases at V and 2 bases at J, with 0 bases between. CDR3 sequence reads: CASSSGANVLTF. The CDR3 coding sequence is TGTGCCAGCAGTTCTGGGGCCAACGTCCTGACTTTC. Based on the CDR3 plus reference TRBV27 and TRBJ2-6, the full variable domain is EAQVTQNPRYLITVTGKKLTVTCSQNMNHEYMSWYRQDPGLGLRQIYYSMNVEVTDKGDVPEGYKVSRKEKRNFPLILESPSPNQTSLYFCASSSGANVLTFGAGSRLTVL.

The chain couples TRBV27 to TRBJ2-3; D might be TRBD2 (8 bases). Looked up from germline, CDR1 is MNHEY and CDR2 is SMNVEV (reference sequence). The CDR3 is 16 residues long. Deletions cut 6 bases from V and 1 base from J, with 17 bases between. CDR3 nucleotide sequence: TGTGCCAGCAGCCCCTCGGGGGGGACAGGCACAGATACGCAGTATTTT. It specifies CASSPSGGTGTDTQYF.

The chain couples TRBV5-1 to TRBJ2-1; 8 positions match TRBD1. Trimming took 5 bases from V and 3 from J; bases not matched to a gene: 7. The CDR3 length is 15 residues. Looked up from germline, CDR1 is SGHRS and CDR2 is YFSETQ. The CDR3 nucleotides read TGCGCCAGCAGGGCAAGGACAGGGCGCTACAATGAGCAGTTCTTC. It specifies CASRARTGRYNEQFF.

This clone was seen a few times. The chain couples TRBV6-1 to TRBJ2-7; TRBD2 matches at 9 bases. CDR1 and CDR2 from the germline V gene are MNHNS and SASEGT. V was pared by 4 bases and J by 4 bases, with 11 bases of the junction left unmatched. The length of the CDR3 is 16 residues. The CDR3 coding sequence is TGTGCCAGCAGTGGCCCCGGACTAGCGAGAGAATACGAGCAGTACTTC. It is translated as CASSGPGLAREYEQYF.

This clone was found once. The chain uses TRBV10-3 and TRBJ2-2; D is perhaps TRBD2 (7 bases). Germline V gene data show CDR1 as ENHRY and CDR2 as SYGVKD. The CDR3 runs 15 residues. V lost 7 bases to trimming and J lost 5 bases, with 17 bases between them. The CDR3 sequence: CAIKEGDYQTGELFF. The CDR3 region has the DNA TGTGCCATCAAGGAGGGGGACTATCAAACCGGGGAGCTGTTTTTT.

This clone showed up just once. The V gene is TRBV27, the J gene TRBJ1-1; D is unresolved. The ends were cut back, 3 bases at V and 1 base at J, with 6 bases in the middle. The CDR3 has 13 residues. The germline gives CDR1 MNHEY, CDR2 SMNVEV (reference sequence). The CDR3 DNA sequence: TGTGCCAGCAGTTTTGGGCCGAACACTGAAGCTTTCTTT. The encoded protein is CASSFGPNTEAFF.

The V gene is TRBV7-2, the J gene TRBJ2-5; a weak D match, TRBD2 (7 bases). V was shortened by 3 bases and J by 5 bases, with 13 bases between the two germline ends. This CDR3 region has 14 residues. The germline V gene encodes CDR1 SGHTA and CDR2 FQGNSA. DNA of the CDR3: TGTGCCAGCAGCTTTCCGGGGGGCTGGGAGACCCAGTACTTC. It specifies CASSFPGGWETQYF.

The V call is TRBV28, the J call TRBJ2-7; the match to TRBD2 covers 9 bases. V gave up 5 bases and J gave up 2 bases; unmatched junction bases: 10. This CDR3 contains 16 residues. Germline-derived CDR1 and CDR2 are MDHEN and SYDVKM. The CDR3 is CASSQALAGSPYEQYF. CDR3 sequence (DNA): TGTGCCAGCAGTCAAGCGCTAGCGGGGAGCCCCTACGAGCAGTACTTC.

The V call is TRBV7-2, the J call TRBJ2-1, with D unresolved. Germline V gene sequence: CDR1 SGHTA, CDR2 FQGNSA. The CDR3 length is 14 residues. Trimming left V 5 bases short and J 6 bases short, with 14 bases between. CDR3 residues: CASSVPTRSNEQFF. The DNA of the CDR3 is TGTGCCAGCAGCGTGCCCACACGAAGCAATGAGCAGTTCTTC.

This chain links TRBV2 with TRBJ1-3; D is perhaps TRBD1 (5 bases). This CDR3 is built from 13 residues. Trimming stripped 6 bases from V and 3 bases from J, with 9 bases between. Germline-derived CDR1 and CDR2 are SNHLY and FYNNEI. CDR3 sequence (DNA): TGTGCCAGCAGCAGGGAAGGTGGAAACACCATATATTTT. Its protein product is CASSREGGNTIYF.

V is TRBV18 and J is TRBJ1-5; TRBD1 matches 7 bases. The CDR3 contains 15 residues. Per germline, CDR1 KGHSH and CDR2 LQKENI. V lost 5 bases to trimming and J lost 5 bases; unmatched junction nucleotides: 9. Written as DNA, the CDR3 is TGTGCCAGCTCAGTACAGGGGAAAGGGGATCAGCCCCAGCATTTT. Translating gives CASSVQGKGDQPQHF.

The genes are TRBV18 and TRBJ2-5; TRBD2 matches 10 bases. The CDR3 consists of 17 residues. CDR1 is KGHSH, CDR2 LQKENI, per germline. The J segment lost 5 bases and the V segment lost 3 bases, leaving 12 bases of the junction unmatched. The CDR3 nucleotides read TGTGCCAGCTCACCCAATCCTAGCGGGAGTCGAGGGGAGACCCAGTACTTC. This sequence encodes CASSPNPSGSRGETQYF.

This sequence joins TRBV28 and TRBJ2-1; 9 nucleotides agree with TRBD2. J was trimmed by 0 bases and V by 3 bases; bases with no gene match: 9. Germline values: CDR1 MDHEN, CDR2 SYDVKM. The CDR3 is made up of 18 amino acids. The DNA for the CDR3 is TGTGCCAGCAGTTTTCCAACTAGCGGGTCCAGCTCCTACAATGAGCAGTTCTTC. This gives the protein CASSFPTSGSSSYNEQFF.

This chain links TRBV12-5 with TRBJ2-7; weak D call: TRBD1 (6 bases). V was trimmed by 3 bases and J by 2 bases, leaving 11 bases between them. Per germline, CDR1 LGHNT and CDR2 FRNRAP. The CDR3 has 14 amino acids. For the CDR3, the DNA is TGTGCTAGTGGTTTTGGGGGCTCCCCCTACGAGCAGTACTTC. Translated, it gives CASGFGGSPYEQYF.

This chain joins TRBV18 and TRBJ2-5; D may be TRBD1 (6 bases). CDR1 KGHSH and CDR2 LQKENI come from the germline V gene. V dropped 4 bases and J dropped 5 bases, with 11 bases sitting between them. This CDR3 contains 13 residues. For the CDR3, the DNA is TGTGCCAGCTCACAAGGACAGAAGGAGACCCAGTACTTC. Encoded protein: CASSQGQKETQYF.

This clone turned up a few times. The gene calls are TRBV5-1 and TRBJ2-5; TRBD1 matches 9 bases. The germline CDR1 and CDR2 sequences are SGHRS and YFSETQ. The CDR3 sequence is 15 residues long. The V and J ends lost 5 bases and 4 bases, in that order; junction bases with no gene match: 9. This CDR3 reads CASRSTGGLLETQYF. CDR3 DNA sequence: TGCGCCAGCAGGTCGACAGGGGGATTGCTAGAGACCCAGTACTTC.

The rearrangement uses TRBV19 and TRBJ1-2, with 10 bases identical to TRBD1. The germline V gene encodes CDR1 LNHDA and CDR2 SQIVND (reference sequence). The length of the CDR3 is 13 residues. V was clipped by 8 bases and J by 8 bases; unmatched bases: 8. This CDR3 is CASSRQGAQGYTF. The CDR3 DNA reads TGTGCCAGTTCCCGACAGGGGGCTCAGGGCTACACCTTC.

The CDR3 is CASSEGLAGTDTQYF. CDR3 DNA sequence: TGCGCCAGCAGTGAGGGACTAGCGGGCACAGATACGCAGTATTTT. This sequence joins TRBV10-2 and TRBJ2-3; 10 bases line up with TRBD2. Germline V gives CDR1 WSHSY, CDR2 SAAADI. The CDR3 is made up of 15 amino acids. Trimming took 2 bases from V and 1 from J; bases not matched to a gene: 0.

The CDR3 DNA reads as TGTGCCAGCAGCTTTCCTGGACAGGGGATCTACGAGCAGTACTTC. Translating it yields CASSFPGQGIYEQYF. The V call is TRBV5-5, the J call TRBJ2-7; TRBD1 agrees at 9 bases. V lost 2 bases and J lost 3; bases outside the gene matches: 6. CDR3 length: 15 residues. Germline V gives CDR1 SGHKS, CDR2 YYEKEE (reference sequence).

This chain links TRBV27 with TRBJ1-2; unclear D gene. The CDR3 sequence is 13 residues long. Deletions cut 6 bases from V and 4 bases from J, with 12 bases between. CDR1 is MNHEY, CDR2 SMNVEV, per germline (reference sequence). In DNA, the CDR3 is TGTGCCAGCAGCCGTGGACCGTTCTATGGCTACACCTTC. This codes for CASSRGPFYGYTF.

The chain uses TRBV29-1 and TRBJ1-1, with D tentatively TRBD1 (5 bases). V was trimmed by 8 bases and J by 6 bases, leaving 13 bases between them. The CDR3 is 11 amino acids. CDR1 and CDR2 from the germline V gene are SQVTM and ANQGSEA. CDR3: CSLGQGPEAFF. CDR3 DNA: TGCAGCTTGGGGCAGGGCCCTGAAGCTTTCTTT. Together with reference TRBV29-1 and TRBJ1-1, the CDR3 gives the full variable domain: SAVISQKPSRDICQRGTSLTIQCQVDSQVTMMFWYRQQPGQSLTLIATANQGSEATYESGFVIDKFPISRPNLTFSTLTVSNMSPEDSSIYLCSLGQGPEAFFGQGTRLTVV.